This entry describes one T cell receptor (beta chain). It has no known antigen specificity. Per-base qualities were not stored, and no clone one base away is much larger. Additional DNA sequences in this sample encode the identical CDR3. The immunoSEQ Assay, a bias-controlled multiplex PCR, was used to amplify TCRbeta CDR3 regions from genomic DNA. Concerning the study's data processing: The number of nucleated cells in each sample was estimated by amplification of reference gene primers within the assay. To quantify the absolute abundance of each unique TCRbeta CDR3 rearrangement, sequence reads were collapsed and filtered. Productive Simpson clonality was computed per sample as the square root of Simpson's diversity index over productive rearrangements. TCRdb limited this immuneACCESS table to in-frame rearrangements with V and J called. A share of clones is missing; checked studies link under half to unresolved V genes, and the rest is unexplained. V, J and clone size were drawn from that table, and D and trimming were deduced from the DNA. The sample includes some 330,000 clones, with roughly 90% observed a single time. The top ten hold approximately 18% of the sample.

Participants in the prospective study were aged roughly 18 to 89 years, lived in 24 United States geographic areas, and enrolled through a virtual design. To assign participants to cohorts, the prospective study relied on clinical history that participants themselves reported in a screening survey and a study questionnaire. Recovered participants in ImmuneRACE Cohort 3 were defined as having two consecutive negative NP/OP PCR tests, clearance from a healthcare professional, or resolution of symptoms. In the prospective study, mobile phlebotomists collected whole blood, serum and a nasopharyngeal or oropharyngeal swab from each participant. Participants in the prospective study had the option to provide additional blood draws and questionnaires over a 2-month period. Blood samples from the prospective study were shipped frozen or at room temperature prior to DNA extraction. This sample was included in a study of blood T cell repertoires in COVID-19 (dated by TCRdb to about 2020). Some background on the complete study: The collaborator samples originated in the United States, Italy and Spain and spanned the acute and convalescent phases of COVID-19. The prospective study material was composed of cDNA or gDNA derived from T cells, B-cell-depleted T cells, or PBMCs. Deeply sampled blood TCRbeta repertoires from subjects exposed to, actively infected with, or recovered from COVID-19 were included in the dataset. The repertoires were made available in a free public database intended to serve as a resource for research on the immune response to SARS-CoV-2. Samples were obtained from the ongoing ImmuneRACE study (first 160 participants) and from some 1,300 subjects provided by 6 global collaborators. Nearly every sample came with metadata listing a de-identified subject ID, COVID-19 status, age in years and sex. Where available, HLA class I and class II types were obtained from metadata supplied by the sample provider rather than from assay-based typing.

Overall study outcomes, separate from this receptor: The quantity of clinical and demographic metadata differed by source and by participant and was supplied without curation.

Spanning cysteine to phenylalanine, the CDR3 consists of 14 amino acids. Only CDR3 DNA remains: 42 bases, in frame from the first base. V and J are truncated by 0 bases and 0 bases respectively, leaving an intervening sequence of 6 bases. CDR1 and CDR2 (KGHSH, LQKENI) derive from the germline V gene. The sequence is built from TRBV18 and TRBJ2-7, with the D gene call left open. The sample was PBMCs or T cells enriched from blood (not recorded which). The source of this sequence is a woman aged 25 to 39 who had recovered from COVID-19. The CDR3 region: CASSPPYSSYEQYF. The DNA is as follows: TGTGCCAGCTCACCACCGTACAGCTCCTACGAGCAGTACTTC. Beyond the CDR3, the reference TRBV18 and TRBJ2-7 genes provide the residues; the full variable domain reads: NAGVMQNPRHLVRRRGQEARLRCSPMKGHSHVYWYRQLPEEGLKFMVYLQKENIIDESGMPKERFSAEFPKEGPSILRIQQVVRGDSAAYFCASSPPYSSYEQYFGPGTRLTVT.